This TCR beta chain was sequenced for a study of OX40 agonist ivuxolimab in advanced cancers. About the research overall: Patients treated during dose escalation were battling hepatocellular carcinoma, melanoma, renal cell or head and neck cancer. At 82.7% male, the cohort had a mean age of 60 years, ranging from roughly 20 to 85.

Sampled blood was obtained at baseline, cycle 4 day 1, and cycle 7 day 1. Using immunoSEQ multiplex PCR, the repertoire was profiled, and TCRdb retains in-frame clones only, with some absent. The sample lists about 35,000 clones, just under 80% occurring once. Trimming took 4 bases from V and 2 from J, leaving 10 bases between them. Germline V gene sequence: CDR1 SGHRS, CDR2 YFSETQ. This CDR3 contains 15 residues. The study, taken as a whole, reports: It was not determined which antigens were specifically recognized by the peripheral T cells that had undergone clonal expansion.

A remark on this clone: Its target is unknown.

This TCR derives from an adult with an advanced solid tumor such as melanoma, head and neck, liver or kidney cancer. Specimen: CD4+ or CD8+ T cells sorted from blood, collected in a trial of the OX40 agonist ivuxolimab. The chain employs TRBV5-1 and TRBJ2-6; unclear D gene. The CDR3 bases are TGCGCCAGCAGCCCTGACGGCACTGGGGCCAACGTCCTGACTTTC. It yields the protein CASSPDGTGANVLTF.